This entry is about one T cell receptor (beta chain). Its matching antigen is unknown. The CDR3 spans 13 residues. Per germline, CDR1 MNHNS and CDR2 SASEGT. The V gene end was trimmed by 5 bases and the J gene end by 6 bases; junction bases not matched to a gene: 3. The sample is drawn from a study of cytomegalovirus exposure and HLA in healthy donors. Overall study context: In an earlier analysis, 95 million to 140 million unique TCR beta sequences were found from some 200 million T cells.

Primers for the PCR totalled 60 Vbeta and 13 Jbeta. Here immunoSEQ multiplex PCR was the method, and the copy in TCRdb shows in-frame clones only, minus some. Of 200,000 or so clones in the sample, approximately 80% were seen once. Study-wide results and caveats: TCR beta chain V- and J-gene trimming was linked, in a later analysis, to a missense variant in DCLRE1C. In vitro confirmation showed three CMV-associated chains to be CMV antigen specific. Most subjects had HLA-A and HLA-B alleles reportedly predicted accurately by TCR beta sequences.

The sequenced sample consisted of PBMCs. The rearrangement joins TRBV6-1 to TRBJ1-5; 8 bases are a match to TRBD1. The sequence was obtained from a woman aged 18-35 years in good health and CMV-seropositive. CDR3 sequence: CASSNDRGQPQHF. The CDR3 region has the DNA TGTGCCAGCAGTAACGACAGGGGTCAGCCCCAGCATTTT.